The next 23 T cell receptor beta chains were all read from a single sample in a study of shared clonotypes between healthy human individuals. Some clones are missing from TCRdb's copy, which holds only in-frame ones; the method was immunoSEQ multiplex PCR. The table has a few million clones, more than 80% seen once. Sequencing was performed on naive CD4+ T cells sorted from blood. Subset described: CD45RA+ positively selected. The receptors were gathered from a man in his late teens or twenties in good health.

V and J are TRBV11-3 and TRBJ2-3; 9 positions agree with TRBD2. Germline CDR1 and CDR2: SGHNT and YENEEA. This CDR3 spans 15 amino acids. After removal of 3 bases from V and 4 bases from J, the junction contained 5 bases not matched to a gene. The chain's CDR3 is CASSFRAGGPDTQYF. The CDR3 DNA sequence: TGTGCCAGCAGCTTCCGAGCGGGAGGCCCAGATACGCAGTATTTT.

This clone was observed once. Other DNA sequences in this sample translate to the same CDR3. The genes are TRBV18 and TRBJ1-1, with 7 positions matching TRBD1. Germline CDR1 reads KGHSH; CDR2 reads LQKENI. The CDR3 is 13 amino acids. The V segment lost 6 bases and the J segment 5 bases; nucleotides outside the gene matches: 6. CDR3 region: CASSPPGGTEAFF. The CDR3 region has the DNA TGTGCCAGCTCCCCGCCAGGGGGGACTGAAGCTTTCTTT.

DNA for the CDR3: TGTGCCAGCAGCAAGGGGCCTCACAATGAGCAGTTCTTC. As protein: CASSKGPHNEQFF. J is TRBJ2-1 and V is TRBV21-1; no check of the table's D call, TRBD1, against the DNA was made. TRBV21-1 is a pseudogene segment. CDR3 size: 13 residues.

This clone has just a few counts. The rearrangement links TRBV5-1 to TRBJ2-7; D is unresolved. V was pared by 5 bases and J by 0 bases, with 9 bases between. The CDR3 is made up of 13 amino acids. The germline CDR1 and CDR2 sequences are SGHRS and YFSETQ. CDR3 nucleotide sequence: TGCGCCAGCAGTGTAGGGAACTCCTACGAGCAGTACTTC. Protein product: CASSVGNSYEQYF. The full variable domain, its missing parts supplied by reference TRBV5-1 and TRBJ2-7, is KAGVTQTPRYLIKTRGQQVTLSCSPISGHRSVSWYQQTPGQGLQFLFEYFSETQRNKGNFPGRFSGRQFSNSRSEMNVSTLELGDSALYLCASSVGNSYEQYFGPGTRLTVT.

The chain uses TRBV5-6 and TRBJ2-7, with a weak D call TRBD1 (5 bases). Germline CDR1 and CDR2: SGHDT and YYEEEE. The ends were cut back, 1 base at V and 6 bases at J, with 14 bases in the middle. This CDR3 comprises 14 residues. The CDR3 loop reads CASSLNSRVSEQYF. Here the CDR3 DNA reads TGTGCCAGCAGCTTGAACAGCAGGGTCAGCGAGCAGTACTTC.

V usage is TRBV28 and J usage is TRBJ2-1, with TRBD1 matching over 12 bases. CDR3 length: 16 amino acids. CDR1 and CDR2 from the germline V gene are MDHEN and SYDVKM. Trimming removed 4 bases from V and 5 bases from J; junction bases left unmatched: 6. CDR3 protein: CASSSGDRGPHNEQFF. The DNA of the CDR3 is TGTGCCAGCAGTTCAGGGGACAGGGGGCCCCACAATGAGCAGTTCTTC.

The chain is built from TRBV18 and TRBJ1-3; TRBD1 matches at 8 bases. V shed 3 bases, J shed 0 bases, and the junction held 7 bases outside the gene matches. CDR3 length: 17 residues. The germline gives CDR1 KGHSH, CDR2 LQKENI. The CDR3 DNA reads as TGTGCCAGCTCACCCCCGGGACAGGCCTACTCTGGAAACACCATATATTTT. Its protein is CASSPPGQAYSGNTIYF.

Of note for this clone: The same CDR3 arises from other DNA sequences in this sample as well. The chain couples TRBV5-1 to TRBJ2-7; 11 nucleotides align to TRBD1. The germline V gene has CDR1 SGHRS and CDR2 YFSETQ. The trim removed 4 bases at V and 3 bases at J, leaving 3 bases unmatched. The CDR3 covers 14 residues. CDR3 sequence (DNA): TGCGCCAGCAGCCCGGACAGGGGGCTCTACGAGCAGTACTTC. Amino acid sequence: CASSPDRGLYEQYF.

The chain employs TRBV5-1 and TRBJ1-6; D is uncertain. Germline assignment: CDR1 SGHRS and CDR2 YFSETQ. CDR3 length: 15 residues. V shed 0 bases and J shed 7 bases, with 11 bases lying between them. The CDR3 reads CASSLEYKGNSPLHF. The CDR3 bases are TGCGCCAGCAGCTTGGAATATAAGGGCAATTCACCCCTCCACTTT.

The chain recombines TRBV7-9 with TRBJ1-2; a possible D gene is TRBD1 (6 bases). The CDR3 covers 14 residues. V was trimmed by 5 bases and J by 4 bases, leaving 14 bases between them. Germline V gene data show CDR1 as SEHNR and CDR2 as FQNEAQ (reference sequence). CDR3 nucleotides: TGTGCCAGCAGCGCCCCGGGACAAGGCTATGGCTACACCTTC. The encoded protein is CASSAPGQGYGYTF.

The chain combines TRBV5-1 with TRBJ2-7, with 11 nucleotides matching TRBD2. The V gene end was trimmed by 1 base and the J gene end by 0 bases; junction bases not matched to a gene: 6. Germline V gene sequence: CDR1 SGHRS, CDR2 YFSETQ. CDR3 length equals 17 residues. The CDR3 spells CASSLPLAGGTSYEQYF. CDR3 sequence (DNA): TGCGCCAGCAGCTTGCCGCTAGCGGGAGGTACCTCCTACGAGCAGTACTTC.

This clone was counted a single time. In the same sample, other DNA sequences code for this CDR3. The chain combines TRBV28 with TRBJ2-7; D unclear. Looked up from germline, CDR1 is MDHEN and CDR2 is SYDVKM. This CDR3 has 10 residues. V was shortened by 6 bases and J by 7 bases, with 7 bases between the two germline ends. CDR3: CASSLKEQYF. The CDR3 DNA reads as TGTGCCAGCAGCTTGAAGGAGCAGTACTTC.

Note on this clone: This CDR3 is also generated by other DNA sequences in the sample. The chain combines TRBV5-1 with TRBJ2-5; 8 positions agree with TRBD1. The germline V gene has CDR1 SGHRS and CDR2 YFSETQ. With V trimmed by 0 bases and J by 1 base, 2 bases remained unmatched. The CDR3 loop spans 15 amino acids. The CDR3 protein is CASSLEGQGQETQYF. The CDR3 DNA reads TGCGCCAGCAGCTTGGAAGGACAGGGCCAAGAGACCCAGTACTTC.

CDR3 region: CASSAQGTGANVLTF. The CDR3 DNA sequence: TGTGCCAGCAGCGCACAGGGGACCGGGGCCAACGTCCTGACTTTC. The chain combines TRBV7-9 with TRBJ2-6, with 7 bases fitting TRBD1. J was trimmed by 4 bases and V by 5 bases; bases with no gene match: 5. Germline loops: CDR1 SEHNR, CDR2 FQNEAQ (reference sequence). This CDR3 spans 15 amino acids.

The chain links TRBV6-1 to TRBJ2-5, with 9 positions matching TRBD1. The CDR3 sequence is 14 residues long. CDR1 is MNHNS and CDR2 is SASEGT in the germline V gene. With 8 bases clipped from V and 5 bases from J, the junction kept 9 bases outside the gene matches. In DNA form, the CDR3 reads TGTGCCAGCCGAGAACAGGGGGCATGGGAGACCCAGTACTTC. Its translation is CASREQGAWETQYF.

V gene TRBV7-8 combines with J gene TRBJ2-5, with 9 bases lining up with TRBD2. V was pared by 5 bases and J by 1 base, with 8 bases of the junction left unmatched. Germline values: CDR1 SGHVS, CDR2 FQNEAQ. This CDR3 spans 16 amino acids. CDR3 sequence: CASSPRLAVRQETQYF. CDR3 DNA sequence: TGTGCCAGCAGCCCGAGACTAGCGGTGCGCCAAGAGACCCAGTACTTC.

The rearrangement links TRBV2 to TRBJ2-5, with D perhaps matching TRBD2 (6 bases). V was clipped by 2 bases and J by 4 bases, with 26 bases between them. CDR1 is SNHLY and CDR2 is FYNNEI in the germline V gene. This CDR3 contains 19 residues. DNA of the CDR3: TGTGCCAGCAGTGAACCCGCCGGAAGAGGGACTCCGCAGGGAGAGACCCAGTACTTC. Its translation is CASSEPAGRGTPQGETQYF.

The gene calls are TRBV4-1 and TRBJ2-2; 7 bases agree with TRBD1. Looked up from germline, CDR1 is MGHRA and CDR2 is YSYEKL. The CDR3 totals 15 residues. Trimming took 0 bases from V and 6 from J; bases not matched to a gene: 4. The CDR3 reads CASSQEGTAAGELFF. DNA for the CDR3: TGCGCCAGCAGCCAAGAGGGGACAGCCGCCGGGGAGCTGTTTTTT.

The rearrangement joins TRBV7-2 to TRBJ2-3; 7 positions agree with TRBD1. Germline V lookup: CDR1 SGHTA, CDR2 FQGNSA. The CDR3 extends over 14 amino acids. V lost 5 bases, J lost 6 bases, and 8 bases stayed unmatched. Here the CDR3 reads CASSVTGKGDTQYF. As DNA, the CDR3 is TGTGCCAGCAGCGTGACAGGGAAGGGGGATACGCAGTATTTT.

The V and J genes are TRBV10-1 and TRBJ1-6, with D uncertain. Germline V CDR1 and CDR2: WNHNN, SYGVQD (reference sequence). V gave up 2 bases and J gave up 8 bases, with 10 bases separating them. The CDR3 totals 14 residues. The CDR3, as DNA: TGCGCCAGCAGTGAGGGATCCGTTGATTCACCCCTCCACTTT. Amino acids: CASSEGSVDSPLHF.

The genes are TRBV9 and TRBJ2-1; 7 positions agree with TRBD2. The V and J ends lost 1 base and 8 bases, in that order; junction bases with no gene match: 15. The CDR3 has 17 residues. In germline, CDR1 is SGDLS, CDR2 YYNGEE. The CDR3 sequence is CASSVSIPAGVVDEQFF. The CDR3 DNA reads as TGTGCCAGCAGCGTAAGCATTCCCGCGGGAGTTGTCGATGAGCAGTTCTTC. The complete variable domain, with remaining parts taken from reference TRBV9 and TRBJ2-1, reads DSGVTQTPKHLITATGQRVTLRCSPRSGDLSVYWYQQSLDQGLQFLIQYYNGEERAKGNILERFSAQQFPDLHSELNLSSLELGDSALYFCASSVSIPAGVVDEQFFGPGTRLTVL.

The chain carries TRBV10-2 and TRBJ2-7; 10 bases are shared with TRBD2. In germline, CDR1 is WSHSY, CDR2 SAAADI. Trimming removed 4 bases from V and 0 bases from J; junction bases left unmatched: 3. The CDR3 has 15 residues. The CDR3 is CASSATSGISYEQYF. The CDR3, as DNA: TGCGCCAGCAGTGCTACTAGCGGGATCTCCTACGAGCAGTACTTC.

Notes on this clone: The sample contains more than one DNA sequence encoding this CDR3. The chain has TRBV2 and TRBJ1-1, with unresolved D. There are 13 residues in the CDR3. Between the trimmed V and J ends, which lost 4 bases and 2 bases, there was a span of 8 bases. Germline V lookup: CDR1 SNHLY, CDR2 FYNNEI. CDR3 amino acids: CASSVEGNTEAFF. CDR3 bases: TGTGCCAGCAGTGTGGAGGGAAACACTGAAGCTTTCTTT.